Presented here are 27 T cell receptor beta chains from one specimen sequenced in a study of regulatory T cells in long-lasting Graves disease listed by TCRdb under 2021. Library construction relied on multiplex PCR. Instrument used: Illumina HiSeq 4000. To build TCR beta libraries, CDR3 regions were amplified by Arm-PCR using iRepertoire HTBI primers. TCRdb's own reprocessing of the public reads used fastp at Q25 and MiXCR and kept productive beta chains. Every entry covers one CDR3 protein and lists the most common genes and DNA from its rows. Counted in this sample were more than 300,000 distinct CDR3 sequences; 15% to 18% of them appeared once. The biggest ten clones account for 22% of the sample. Per the publication, the time point label means: newly diagnosed GD, antithyroid drugs for less than 3 months. For both TCR sequencing and RNA sequencing, RNA was extracted from PBMCs using TRIzol. The sequencing here drew on peripheral blood mononuclear cells (PBMCs), taken at new diagnosis, from a patient treated with antithyroid drugs. The receptors here all came from a female donor with Graves disease.

The rearrangement joins TRBV28 to TRBJ1-2, with a weak D call TRBD1 (6 bases). This CDR3 is 15 amino acids long. Germline-derived CDR1 and CDR2 are MDHEN and SYDVKM. V was trimmed by 10 bases and J by 7 bases, leaving 25 bases between them. CDR3 bases: TGTGCCACCACGATCGGGGGACACGGAGGGGGTGGCTACACCTTC. Amino acid sequence: CATTIGGHGGGGYTF.

This clonotype has a count of ten or more. The CDR3 loop is CASKVQPTYNEQFF. The CDR3 region has the DNA TGTGCCAGCAAAGTCCAGCCTACCTACAATGAGCAGTTCTTC. The V gene is TRBV11-2, the J gene TRBJ2-1; D ambiguous. CDR3 length equals 14 residues. Germline loops: CDR1 SGHAT, CDR2 FQNNGV. V was shortened by 7 bases and J by 2 bases, with 12 bases between the two germline ends. The whole variable domain, filled in from reference TRBV11-2 and TRBJ2-1, reads EAGVAQSPRYKIIEKRQSVAFWCNPISGHATLYWYQQILGQGPKLLIQFQNNGVVDDSQLPKDRFSAERLKGVDSTLKIQPAKLEDSAVYLCASKVQPTYNEQFFGPGTRLTVL.

This clonotype was counted many times. The chain couples TRBV11-2 to TRBJ2-1; TRBD2 matches 7 bases. The CDR3 is 15 amino acids. Germline assignment: CDR1 SGHAT and CDR2 FQNNGV. V shed 5 bases, J shed 7 bases, and the junction held 11 bases outside the gene matches. The CDR3 DNA reads as TGTGCCAGCAGCCAGAGGGTAGCGGGCCAAAATGAGCAGTTCTTC. Amino acid sequence: CASSQRVAGQNEQFF.

At least ten counts were recorded for this clonotype. CDR3 coding DNA: TGCAGCGTTGTAGTTCGCACTGAAGCTTTCTTT. Translated, it gives CSVVVRTEAFF. This chain joins TRBV29-1 and TRBJ1-1; no firm D call. V shed 4 bases and J shed 4 bases, with 7 bases lying between them. The germline V gene has CDR1 SQVTM and CDR2 ANQGSEA. The CDR3 runs 11 residues.

This clonotype appeared many times. CDR3 loop: CAIEGQVLTDTQYF. The CDR3 DNA is TGTGCCATCGAGGGACAGGTTCTCACAGATACGCAGTATTTT. The chain joins TRBV7-9 to TRBJ2-3, with 8 bases lining up with TRBD1. CDR1 and CDR2 (germline): SEHNR, FQNEAQ (reference sequence). This CDR3 is 14 amino acids long. V dropped 10 bases and J dropped 2; count of bases not matched to a gene: 8.

The genes are TRBV4-1 and TRBJ2-5; 7 bases line up with TRBD2. The CDR3 contains 17 residues. CDR1 is MGHRA and CDR2 is YSYEKL in the germline V gene. With 0 bases clipped from V and 7 bases from J, the junction kept 14 bases outside the gene matches. CDR3 in amino acids: CASSQDPWEGSIRTQYF. As DNA, the CDR3 is TGCGCCAGCAGCCAAGACCCATGGGAGGGCAGTATTAGGACCCAGTACTTC.

This clonotype has a count of ten or more. The chain joins TRBV7-2 to TRBJ1-2; the match to TRBD1 covers 10 bases. V gave up 3 bases and J gave up 8 bases; unmatched junction bases: 9. The CDR3 spans 15 residues. Germline CDR1 and CDR2: SGHTA and FQGNSA. CDR3 loop: CASSFPGTGVGGYTF. Written as DNA, the CDR3 is TGTGCCAGCAGCTTTCCCGGGACAGGGGTAGGAGGCTACACCTTC.

This rearrangement joins TRBV9 to TRBJ1-3; D gene unclear. The length of the CDR3 is 15 residues. The V end lost 4 bases, the J end lost 6 bases, and 17 bases lay between the germline ends. Germline V gene lookup returns CDR1 SGDLS and CDR2 YYNGEE. Written as DNA, the CDR3 is TGTGCCAGCAGCCCCCGTGAAGGGCAAGAAAACACCATATATTTT. It is translated as CASSPREGQENTIYF.

There are many counts of this clonotype. This rearrangement joins TRBV29-1 to TRBJ2-5, with a tentative D call TRBD2 (6 bases). The germline gives CDR1 SQVTM, CDR2 ANQGSEA. The CDR3 length is 14 residues. V dropped 5 bases and J dropped 5 bases, with 18 bases sitting between them. The CDR3 protein is CSVLGRLVGETQYF. The CDR3 DNA reads as TGCAGCGTTTTAGGGAGGTTGGTCGGCGAGACCCAGTACTTC. Together with reference TRBV29-1 and TRBJ2-5, the CDR3 gives the full variable domain: SAVISQKPSRDICQRGTSLTIQCQVDSQVTMMFWYRQQPGQSLTLIATANQGSEATYESGFVIDKFPISRPNLTFSTLTVSNMSPEDSSIYLCSVLGRLVGETQYFGPGTRLLVL.

This clonotype was found many times. The J gene is TRBJ2-7, the V gene TRBV18, with D maybe TRBD2 (6 bases). The CDR3 is 13 amino acids. Per the germline V gene, CDR1 is KGHSH and CDR2 is LQKENI. The V end lost 3 bases, the J end lost 7 bases, and 13 bases lay between the germline ends. Written as DNA, the CDR3 is TGTGCCAGCTCACCGGCGACTAGTCTGGAGCAGTACTTC. It translates to CASSPATSLEQYF. The entire variable domain, with the rest obtained from reference TRBV18 and TRBJ2-7, is as follows: NAGVMQNPRHLVRRRGQEARLRCSPMKGHSHVYWYRQLPEEGLKFMVYLQKENIIDESGMPKERFSAEFPKEGPSILRIQQVVRGDSAAYFCASSPATSLEQYFGPGTRLTVT.

This chain links TRBV11-2 with TRBJ2-1, with 12 bases fitting TRBD2. This CDR3 is 17 amino acids long. With V trimmed by 4 bases and J by 7 bases, 11 bases remained unmatched. Germline CDR1 reads SGHAT; CDR2 reads FQNNGV. CDR3: CASSSLRGLAGTNEQFF. The CDR3 bases are TGTGCCAGCAGCTCGCTCCGTGGACTAGCGGGAACTAATGAGCAGTTCTTC. The full variable domain, in which reference TRBV11-2 and TRBJ2-1 provide the parts outside the CDR3, is EAGVAQSPRYKIIEKRQSVAFWCNPISGHATLYWYQQILGQGPKLLIQFQNNGVVDDSQLPKDRFSAERLKGVDSTLKIQPAKLEDSAVYLCASSSLRGLAGTNEQFFGPGTRLTVL.

This chain joins TRBV5-7 and TRBJ1-2; no definite D call. TRBV5-7 carries the ORF label, with uncertain function. V lost 2 bases and J 8 bases, leaving 16 bases between the germline ends. CDR3 size: 14 residues. The CDR3 DNA is TGTGCCAGCAGCTTAGTAACTGTGTCTCGGGGCTACACCTTC. It translates to CASSLVTVSRGYTF.

This clonotype has only a few counts. A much more abundant neighbour one base away suggests this may be a read error. The genes are TRBV2 and TRBJ2-7; 9 nucleotides match TRBD1. This CDR3 is built from 18 residues. Germline values: CDR1 SNHLY, CDR2 FYNNEI. The CDR3 loop reads CASGEVRGFGTGSNEQYF. The CDR3, as DNA: TGTGCCAGCGGTGAGGTTCGTGGCTTCGGGACAGGGAGCAACGAGCAGTACTTC. Complete variable domain (other parts from reference TRBV2 and TRBJ2-7): EPEVTQTPSHQVTQMGQEVILRCVPISNHLYFYWYRQILGQKVEFLVSFYNNEISEKSEIFDDQFSVERPDGSNFTLKIRSTKLEDSAMYFCASGEVRGFGTGSNEQYFGPGTRLTVT.

The CDR3 sequence: CSAAAGSGQPQHF. CDR3 nucleotides: TGCAGCGCTGCGGCAGGGTCGGGTCAGCCCCAGCATTTT. The J gene is TRBJ1-5, the V gene TRBV29-1; perhaps TRBD1 as D (5 bases). V shed 7 bases and J shed 6 bases, with 16 bases lying between them. The germline V gene encodes CDR1 SQVTM and CDR2 ANQGSEA. The CDR3 has 13 residues. The full variable domain, rest sourced from reference TRBV29-1 and TRBJ1-5, is SAVISQKPSRDICQRGTSLTIQCQVDSQVTMMFWYRQQPGQSLTLIATANQGSEATYESGFVIDKFPISRPNLTFSTLTVSNMSPEDSSIYLCSAAAGSGQPQHFGDGTRLSIL.

This clonotype was counted between two and nine times. Just one base apart from a much larger clone, this may be a read error. This rearrangement joins TRBV20-1 to TRBJ2-7, with D uncertain. CDR1 DFQATT and CDR2 SNEGSKA come from the germline V gene (reference sequence). The CDR3 sequence is 15 residues long. The CDR3 DNA reads as TGCAGTGATAGAGCCCCTCTCGCAGGATCCTACGAGCAGTACTTC. It is translated as CSDRAPLAGSYEQYF.

In its sample, this clonotype was seen many times. The chain is built from TRBV12-3 or TRBV12-4 and TRBJ2-1, with 13 bases fitting TRBD2. The V segment lost 3 bases and the J segment 9 bases; nucleotides outside the gene matches: 17. The CDR3 runs 19 residues. The DNA for the CDR3 is TGTGCCAGCAGTTTCTATGGGCCCTTAGGACTAGCGGGAGCGGGTGAGCAGTTCTTC. It yields the protein CASSFYGPLGLAGAGEQFF.

This clonotype was detected ten times or more. The chain recombines TRBV5-1 with TRBJ1-6; TRBD1 is a possible D gene (5 bases). The CDR3 extends over 17 amino acids. Germline lookup yields CDR1 SGHRS and CDR2 YFSETQ. The V gene lost 1 base and the J gene lost 7 bases, with 18 bases spanning the gap. CDR3 sequence reads: CASSLRIPGRENSPLHF. The CDR3 nucleotides are TGCGCCAGCAGCTTGCGTATCCCGGGACGGGAGAATTCACCCCTCCACTTT.

This clonotype was recorded many times. The J gene is TRBJ2-3, the V gene TRBV12-3 or TRBV12-4; tentatively, D is TRBD1 (5 bases). The CDR3 spans 14 residues. V dropped 2 bases and J dropped 4 bases, with 10 bases sitting between them. The CDR3 nucleotides are TGTGCCAGCAGTTTAACCTTGACAGCAGATACGCAGTATTTT. Amino acids: CASSLTLTADTQYF.

At least ten counts were recorded for this clonotype. V is TRBV20-1 and J is TRBJ1-2; 7 bases line up with TRBD1. V lost 8 bases and J lost 4; bases outside the gene matches: 10. The CDR3 is 13 amino acids. Germline lookup yields CDR1 DFQATT and CDR2 SNEGSKA (reference sequence). The CDR3 DNA is TGCAGTCCGGAGGGGGCAGGGACCTATGGCTACACCTTC. Translated: CSPEGAGTYGYTF.

This clonotype was detected only a few times. This sequence joins TRBV13 and TRBJ2-1; TRBD2 agrees at 10 bases. V trimming: 5 bases; J trimming: 10 bases; junction bases outside the gene matches: 11. Germline V gene data show CDR1 as PRHDT and CDR2 as FYEKMQ (reference sequence). This CDR3 region has 15 residues. The CDR3 loop reads CASSRLASGSREQFF. The CDR3 bases are TGTGCCAGCAGCCGGCTGGCTAGCGGGAGTCGGGAGCAGTTCTTC. Full variable domain (rest looked up from reference TRBV13 and TRBJ2-1): AAGVIQSPRHLIKEKRETATLKCYPIPRHDTVYWYQQGPGQDPQFLISFYEKMQSDKGSIPDRFSAQQFSDYHSELNMSSLELGDSALYFCASSRLASGSREQFFGPGTRLTVL.

J is TRBJ1-4 and V is TRBV29-1, with D possibly being TRBD1 (5 bases). The germline gives CDR1 SQVTM, CDR2 ANQGSEA. The CDR3 consists of 13 residues. The V end lost 6 bases, the J end lost 8 bases, and 16 bases lay between the germline ends. The CDR3 here is CSVLRDVSEKLFF. The CDR3 DNA is TGCAGCGTGCTCCGGGACGTAAGCGAAAAACTGTTTTTT. Complete variable domain (other parts from reference TRBV29-1 and TRBJ1-4): SAVISQKPSRDICQRGTSLTIQCQVDSQVTMMFWYRQQPGQSLTLIATANQGSEATYESGFVIDKFPISRPNLTFSTLTVSNMSPEDSSIYLCSVLRDVSEKLFFGSGTQLSVL.

This clonotype was observed at least ten times. The genes are TRBV3-1 and TRBJ2-6; D is unclear. This CDR3 is built from 13 residues. V dropped 1 base and J dropped 3 bases, with 1 base sitting between them. Germline CDR1 LGHDT, CDR2 YNNKEL (reference sequence). This CDR3 is CASSQGGANVLTF. DNA for the CDR3: TGTGCCAGCAGCCAAGGTGGGGCCAACGTCCTGACTTTC.

In this sample, this clonotype turned up a few times. The V gene is TRBV7-9, the J gene TRBJ2-3; D is unresolved. This CDR3 has 15 residues. Trimming cost V 5 bases and J 10 bases, with 22 bases left between them. The V gene's germline CDR1 is SEHNR and CDR2 FQNEAQ (reference sequence). CDR3 protein: CASSPTDGSQQAQYF. CDR3 DNA: TGTGCCAGCAGCCCGACGGACGGGTCACAGCAGGCGCAGTATTTT.

This clonotype occurred many times. This chain joins TRBV4-1 and TRBJ1-1; tentative D call: TRBD1 (5 bases). Per germline, CDR1 MGHRA and CDR2 YSYEKL. The CDR3 is 16 residues long. The V and J ends lost 2 bases and 0 bases respectively, with 13 bases between them. The DNA of the CDR3 is TGCGCCAGCAGCCAACCCTTGGGACGGCTGAACACTGAAGCTTTCTTT. Its translation: CASSQPLGRLNTEAFF.

This clonotype was seen many times. The chain carries TRBV28 and TRBJ1-5, with TRBD1 identical over 9 bases. CDR3 size: 19 residues. Germline V gene lookup returns CDR1 MDHEN and CDR2 SYDVKM. With 3 bases clipped from V and 2 bases from J, the junction kept 14 bases outside the gene matches. This chain's CDR3 is CASSFGAQQGAVRNQPQHF. CDR3 DNA: TGTGCCAGCAGTTTTGGGGCACAACAGGGGGCTGTGCGCAATCAGCCCCAGCATTTT.

This chain connects TRBV19 to TRBJ2-1; 9 nucleotides align to TRBD1. V trimming: 5 bases; J trimming: 0 bases; junction bases outside the gene matches: 2. The CDR3 consists of 15 residues. Germline CDR1 is LNHDA and CDR2 is SQIVND (reference sequence). This CDR3 is CASSPQGASYNEQFF. Here the CDR3 DNA reads TGTGCCAGTAGTCCACAGGGGGCCTCCTACAATGAGCAGTTCTTC. Filled out from reference TRBV19 and TRBJ2-1, the complete variable domain reads DGGITQSPKYLFRKEGQNVTLSCEQNLNHDAMYWYRQDPGQGLRLIYYSQIVNDFQKGDIAEGYSVSREKKESFPLTVTSAQKNPTAFYLCASSPQGASYNEQFFGPGTRLTVL.

This clonotype showed up many times. DNA for the CDR3: TGTGCCAGCAGCCATATGAACACTGAAGCTTTCTTT. This encodes CASSHMNTEAFF. V gene TRBV11-2 combines with J gene TRBJ1-1; D call uncertain. Germline-derived CDR1 and CDR2 are SGHAT and FQNNGV. This CDR3 has 12 residues. Trimming removed 5 bases at V and 0 bases at J, with 4 bases between.